This TCR beta chain was found in a study of blood T cell repertoires in COVID-19 (dated by TCRdb to about 2020). Background for the entire study: The collaborator samples originated in the United States, Italy and Spain and spanned the acute and convalescent phases of COVID-19. The samples were drawn from the first 160 participants of the ongoing ImmuneRACE study and from over 950 subjects provided by 6 global collaborators. Nearly every sample came with metadata listing a de-identified subject ID, COVID-19 status, age in years and sex. The dataset comprised deeply sampled blood TCRbeta repertoires from subjects exposed to, actively infected with, or recovered from COVID-19. A freely available public database, intended as a resource for researchers studying the immune response to SARS-CoV-2, is where the repertoires were released. HLA class I and class II types, where available, came from metadata supplied by the sample provider rather than from assay-based typing. The material from the prospective study consisted of cDNA or gDNA derived from T cells, B-cell-depleted T cells, or PBMCs. General findings and caveats noted by the study authors: The quantity of clinical and demographic metadata differed by source and by participant and was supplied without curation.

TCRbeta CDR3 regions were amplified from genomic DNA by means of the immunoSEQ Assay, a bias-controlled multiplex PCR. The published analysis was carried out like this. Within the assay, amplification of reference gene primers was used to estimate how many nucleated cells each sample contained. To quantify the absolute abundance of each unique TCRbeta CDR3 rearrangement, sequence reads were collapsed and filtered. For each sample, productive Simpson clonality was calculated as the square root of Simpson's diversity index over productive rearrangements. The table comes from immuneACCESS by way of TCRdb, which keeps in-frame sequences with V and J called. Part of the clones is missing from these tables; in studies checked, under half for an unresolved V gene and the rest for unknown reasons. V, J and clone size were drawn from that table, and D and trimming were deduced from the DNA. This sample gives 200,000 to 300,000 clones in total; 80% to 90% of them show up just once. Of the sample, more than 4% is held by the ten largest clones.

This clone has just a few counts. Its specific antigen is unknown. Base quality data are lacking; no much larger clone is found one base away. Each collaborating institution followed its own protocols to collect whole blood in K2EDTA tubes. Collaborator samples were shipped for TCRbeta analysis as frozen whole blood, isolated PBMCs, or DNA extracted from either sample type. CDR3 length: 17 amino acids, cysteine to phenylalanine. The entry retains the CDR3 DNA only, 51 bases that are in frame from base 1. Trimming removed 0 bases from V and 2 bases from J; the gene matches leave 9 bases unexplained. The germline V gene sets CDR1 to SGDLS and CDR2 to YYNGEE.

Specimen: peripheral blood. The V and J segments used are TRBV9 and TRBJ2-3, with 7 middle bases fitting TRBD2. The sequence came from a man aged 45-65 years with acute or convalescent COVID-19. The nucleotide sequence reads TGTGCCAGCAGCGTAGCGGGAGGATGGACCTACACAGATACGCAGTATTTT. This gives the protein CASSVAGGWTYTDTQYF.